Each of the 29 T cell receptor beta chains below was sequenced from the same sample in a study of T-cell reconstitution after alpha-beta-depleted transplantation in children. Preparation of the TCRbeta library involved a method that used unique molecular identifiers. MiXCR, applied by TCRdb to the PCR reads, yields one record per CDR3 protein. Found here are about 240,000 distinct CDR3 sequences, around 12% of them singletons; the top ten hold around 2.8%. The sequencing used PBMCs from the stem cell graft donor, collected from the stem cell graft. The source of these receptors is a human donor who donated a stem cell graft to a child with acute lymphoblastic leukemia.

This clonotype was counted at least ten times. V and J are TRBV3-1 and TRBJ1-1; tentative D call: TRBD1 (6 bases). This CDR3 spans 15 amino acids. V gave up 3 bases and J gave up 1 base, with 12 bases separating them. CDR1 LGHDT and CDR2 YNNKEL come from the germline V gene (reference sequence). This CDR3 reads CASSQAGTQNTEAFF. The CDR3 DNA reads as TGTGCCAGCAGCCAGGCCGGGACACAGAACACTGAAGCTTTCTTT. The full variable domain, its missing parts supplied by reference TRBV3-1 and TRBJ1-1, is DTAVSQTPKYLVTQMGNDKSIKCEQNLGHDTMYWYKQDSKKFLKIMFSYNNKELIINETVPNRFSPKSPDKAHLNLHINSLELGDSAVYFCASSQAGTQNTEAFFGQGTRLTVV.

At least ten counts were recorded for this clonotype. This chain joins TRBV13 and TRBJ1-2, with 11 bases matching TRBD1. Germline V gives CDR1 PRHDT, CDR2 FYEKMQ (reference sequence). The CDR3 loop spans 15 amino acids. The V and J ends lost 5 bases and 2 bases, in that order; junction bases with no gene match: 4. CDR3 sequence: CASSPGQGGNYGYTF. The CDR3 coding sequence is TGTGCCAGCAGCCCGGGACAGGGGGGAAACTATGGCTACACCTTC.

This clonotype was seen repeatedly, ten times or more. The gene calls are TRBV25-1 and TRBJ2-7; 10 bases fit TRBD1. The V gene end was trimmed by 4 bases and the J gene end by 4 bases; junction bases not matched to a gene: 4. From germline, CDR1 is MGHDK and CDR2 SYGVNS. CDR3 length: 14 amino acids. The CDR3 region has the DNA TGTGCCAGCAGTGTAGGACAGGGGGAATACGAGCAGTACTTC. Residues: CASSVGQGEYEQYF.

This clonotype was counted at least ten times. This chain joins TRBV28 and TRBJ1-2; 7 nucleotides align to TRBD1. The CDR3 has 13 residues. Per the germline V gene, CDR1 is MDHEN and CDR2 is SYDVKM. V was clipped by 7 bases and J by 3 bases; unmatched bases: 5. The CDR3: CASKGGSDYGYTF. As DNA, the CDR3 is TGTGCCAGCAAAGGGGGCAGTGACTATGGCTACACCTTC.

This clonotype was detected ten times or more. This chain uses TRBV5-1 with TRBJ2-6; D perhaps matches TRBD1 (6 bases). V lost 4 bases, J lost 2 bases, and 16 bases lay in between. The CDR3 runs 17 residues. CDR1 is SGHRS, CDR2 YFSETQ, per germline. The CDR3 here is CASSLNNRVTGANVLTF. CDR3 bases: TGCGCCAGCAGCCTGAATAACAGGGTCACTGGGGCCAACGTCCTGACTTTC.

This clonotype was observed a single time. The chain combines TRBV29-1 with TRBJ1-2; no reliable D call. Deletions cut 6 bases from V and 3 bases from J, with 14 bases between. The CDR3 consists of 13 residues. Germline CDR1 and CDR2: SQVTM and ANQGSEA. Here the CDR3 DNA reads TGCAGCGTCGAGGCGCGGGGTGACTATGGCTACACCTTC. Protein product: CSVEARGDYGYTF.

This clonotype has just one count. The rearrangement joins TRBV28 to TRBJ2-7, with D hard to call. Trimming cost V 6 bases and J 1 base, with 10 bases left between them. The CDR3 spans 13 residues. Germline lookup yields CDR1 MDHEN and CDR2 SYDVKM. In nucleotides, the CDR3 is TGTGCCAGCAGCCGAGGACGGTCCTACGAGCAGTACTTC. Protein sequence: CASSRGRSYEQYF.

This clonotype occurred many times. The chain combines TRBV12-3 or TRBV12-4 with TRBJ2-3, with D perhaps matching TRBD1 or TRBD2 (5 bases each). Trimming cost V 3 bases and J 5 bases, with 18 bases left between them. The CDR3 runs 16 residues. CDR3 coding DNA: TGTGCCAGCAGTTTGGCCTCCTCGGAGAGGGGAGATACGCAGTATTTT. This sequence encodes CASSLASSERGDTQYF.

This clonotype was detected many times. The genes are TRBV5-1 and TRBJ1-4, with D unresolved. The CDR3 consists of 14 residues. Germline lookup yields CDR1 SGHRS and CDR2 YFSETQ. Trimming took 0 bases from V and 10 from J, leaving 13 bases between them. The CDR3 spells CASSLDVSARKLFF. The CDR3, as DNA: TGCGCCAGCAGCTTGGATGTCTCGGCTAGAAAACTGTTTTTT.

This clonotype was seen ten or more times. V usage is TRBV12-3 or TRBV12-4 and J usage is TRBJ2-5; D possibly matches TRBD1 or TRBD2 (6 bases each). The CDR3 sequence is 15 residues long. V lost 5 bases, J lost 1 base, and 14 bases lay in between. The DNA of the CDR3 is TGTGCCAGCAGTCGGGGGCAGGGCCCCCAAGAGACCCAGTACTTC. This codes for CASSRGQGPQETQYF.

This clonotype was seen repeatedly, ten times or more. The V and J genes are TRBV6-2 or TRBV6-3 and TRBJ1-2, with D perhaps TRBD1 (6 bases). The CDR3 is 13 residues long. CDR1 MNHEY and CDR2 SVGEGT come from the germline V gene. V lost 4 bases and J lost 2, with 8 bases in between. As DNA, the CDR3 is TGTGCCAGCAGTTTCGACAGGAACTATGGCTACACCTTC. It specifies CASSFDRNYGYTF.

The gene calls are TRBV5-1 and TRBJ1-2, with a weak D call TRBD1 (6 bases). Trimming stripped 3 bases from V and 6 bases from J, with 15 bases between. Looked up from germline, CDR1 is SGHRS and CDR2 is YFSETQ. The CDR3 is made up of 14 amino acids. The CDR3 DNA reads TGCGCCAGCAGCTCGATACAGGGAACGGATGGCTACACCTTC. This codes for CASSSIQGTDGYTF.

Of note for this clonotype: A single base separates this from a much larger clone, so it may be a read error. The chain links TRBV28 to TRBJ2-6, with TRBD2 matching 7 bases. Germline-derived CDR1 and CDR2 are MDHEN and SYDVKM. Trimming cost V 2 bases and J 0 bases; bases outside gene matches: 7. The CDR3 length is 18 residues. The CDR3 loop reads CASSLRPSGLSGANVLTF. CDR3 nucleotides: TGTGCCAGCAGTTTAAGGCCTAGCGGACTCTCTGGGGCCAACGTCCTGACTTTC. The complete variable domain, with remaining parts taken from reference TRBV28 and TRBJ2-6, reads DVKVTQSSRYLVKRTGEKVFLECVQDMDHENMFWYRQDPGLGLRLIYFSYDVKMKEKGDIPEGYSVSREKKERFSLILESASTNQTSMYLCASSLRPSGLSGANVLTFGAGSRLTVL.

V is TRBV4-3 and J is TRBJ2-5; D ambiguous. CDR3 length: 14 amino acids. CDR1 and CDR2 (germline): LGHNA, YSLEER. With 4 bases removed from V and 6 bases from J, the gap between germline ends came to 15 bases. The CDR3 region has the DNA TGCGCCAGCAGCCGGACGTTTGCGAGTAAGACCCAGTACTTC. Protein: CASSRTFASKTQYF.

This clonotype was seen many times. This sequence joins TRBV29-1 and TRBJ2-7; no definite D call. The CDR3 covers 13 residues. Trimming removed 4 bases from V and 2 bases from J, with 12 bases in between. Per the germline V gene, CDR1 is SQVTM and CDR2 is ANQGSEA. CDR3 amino acids: CSVVSRPAYEQYF. For the CDR3, the DNA is TGCAGCGTTGTAAGCCGGCCCGCCTACGAGCAGTACTTC.

This clonotype was picked up many times. V gene TRBV10-3 combines with J gene TRBJ1-2, with 7 bases that match TRBD1. V was clipped by 3 bases and J by 1 base; unmatched bases: 8. The CDR3 runs to 16 residues. Germline CDR1 ENHRY, CDR2 SYGVKD. The DNA for the CDR3 is TGTGCCATCAGTGAATGGGGAGACAGGGATAACTATGGCTACACCTTC. Protein: CAISEWGDRDNYGYTF.

In this sample, this clonotype turned up many times. This sequence joins TRBV10-3 and TRBJ2-3, with D unclear. Trimming shortened V by 2 bases and J by 0 bases, and 6 bases separated the two germline ends. This CDR3 has 14 residues. CDR1 ENHRY and CDR2 SYGVKD come from the germline V gene. CDR3 bases: TGTGCCATCAGTGAGATAGGGAGCACAGATACGCAGTATTTT. Translated: CAISEIGSTDTQYF.

This clonotype was seen at least ten times. The V call is TRBV20-1, the J call TRBJ2-7, with 10 bases matching TRBD2. This CDR3 spans 13 amino acids. Germline values: CDR1 DFQATT, CDR2 SNEGSKA (reference sequence). Germline trimming cut 5 bases from V and 4 bases from J; bases unmatched to any gene: 5. The CDR3 spells CSAVRTSGYEQYF. The DNA for the CDR3 is TGCAGTGCTGTCCGGACTAGCGGATACGAGCAGTACTTC.

This clonotype was seen ten or more times. This chain links TRBV10-3 with TRBJ2-7; D is perhaps TRBD1 or TRBD2 (6 bases each). CDR3 length equals 14 residues. V shed 2 bases and J shed 5 bases, with 13 bases lying between them. Germline loops: CDR1 ENHRY, CDR2 SYGVKD. The CDR3 here is CAISEGGRKDEQYF. The CDR3 DNA reads as TGTGCCATCAGTGAGGGGGGGCGCAAGGACGAGCAGTACTTC.

This clonotype was counted many times. The chain links TRBV15 to TRBJ2-1, with TRBD2 matching 7 bases. Germline V gene data show CDR1 as LNHNV and CDR2 as YYDKDF (reference sequence). CDR3 length equals 19 residues. Unmatched junction bases numbered 18, after V lost 0 bases and J lost 7 bases. In DNA form, the CDR3 reads TGTGCCACCAGCAGAGATGGGAGGGTAGCGCGCCTAGTCGGGAATGAGCAGTTCTTC. It encodes CATSRDGRVARLVGNEQFF.

Turning to this clonotype: A much larger clone is a single base away; this may be a read error. The chain couples TRBV5-1 to TRBJ1-6, with 8 positions matching TRBD1. Germline V CDR1 and CDR2: SGHRS, YFSETQ. V lost 5 bases, J lost 6 bases, and 7 bases stayed unmatched. The CDR3 covers 15 residues. CDR3 DNA: TGCGCCAGCAGAATGGACAGGGATGGTAATTCACCCCTCCACTTT. Translating it yields CASRMDRDGNSPLHF.

There are many counts of this clonotype. This chain joins TRBV5-6 and TRBJ2-5; TRBD1 aligns across 9 bases. The V gene end was trimmed by 5 bases and the J gene end by 2 bases; junction bases not matched to a gene: 10. Looked up from germline, CDR1 is SGHDT and CDR2 is YYEEEE. The CDR3 length is 16 residues. Written as DNA, the CDR3 is TGTGCCAGCAGTCCCCAGGGGACAGGGCCTCAAGAGACCCAGTACTTC. Translated, it gives CASSPQGTGPQETQYF.

For this clonotype: A single base separates this from a much larger clone, so it may be a read error. The gene calls are TRBV7-2 and TRBJ2-1; TRBD2 matches at 12 bases. The V gene end was trimmed by 6 bases and the J gene end by 11 bases; junction bases not matched to a gene: 11. The length of the CDR3 is 15 residues. The germline V gene has CDR1 SGHTA and CDR2 FQGNSA. CDR3 coding DNA: TGTGCCAGCAGGCTAGCGGGAGGGCCCCAGGGTAAGCAGTTCTTC. Its protein is CASRLAGGPQGKQFF. Full variable domain (missing parts from reference TRBV7-2 and TRBJ2-1): GAGVSQSPSNKVTEKGKDVELRCDPISGHTALYWYRQSLGQGLEFLIYFQGNSAPDKSGLPSDRFSAERTGGSVSTLTIQRTQQEDSAVYLCASRLAGGPQGKQFFGPGTRLTVL.

This clonotype was counted ten times or more. This chain links TRBV9 with TRBJ1-2, with TRBD1 matching over 7 bases. J lost 4 bases, V lost 4 bases, and 13 bases had no gene match. The CDR3 contains 16 residues. Germline lookup yields CDR1 SGDLS and CDR2 YYNGEE. CDR3 bases: TGTGCCAGCAGCCAACGACAAACTACAGGGGCCTATGGCTACACCTTC. Translated, it gives CASSQRQTTGAYGYTF.

This clonotype showed up many times. The chain combines TRBV7-2 with TRBJ2-1, with 8 positions matching TRBD2. Germline V lookup: CDR1 SGHTA, CDR2 FQGNSA. CDR3 size: 15 residues. Trimming removed 5 bases from V and 2 bases from J; junction bases left unmatched: 5. CDR3 DNA sequence: TGTGCCAGCAGCCAGACTAGCGAACCCTACAATGAGCAGTTCTTC. It encodes CASSQTSEPYNEQFF. The variable domain in full, with the rest retrieved from reference TRBV7-2 and TRBJ2-1, is GAGVSQSPSNKVTEKGKDVELRCDPISGHTALYWYRQSLGQGLEFLIYFQGNSAPDKSGLPSDRFSAERTGGSVSTLTIQRTQQEDSAVYLCASSQTSEPYNEQFFGPGTRLTVL.

Regarding this clonotype: A much bigger clone sits one base away, suggesting this may be a read error. The gene calls are TRBV5-1 and TRBJ2-7; possibly TRBD1 for D (6 bases). CDR3 length: 15 amino acids. V was trimmed by 0 bases and J by 2 bases, leaving 12 bases between them. From germline, CDR1 is SGHRS and CDR2 YFSETQ. The CDR3 DNA follows: TGCGCCAGCAGCTTGGCCGGGCCAGGGGCCTACGAGCAGTACTTC. It translates to CASSLAGPGAYEQYF.

The gene calls are TRBV4-1 and TRBJ2-1; 11 positions match TRBD2. CDR1 and CDR2 (germline): MGHRA, YSYEKL. The ends lost 3 bases at V and 7 bases at J; junction bases unmatched: 11. There are 17 residues in the CDR3. CDR3 nucleotide sequence: TGCGCCAGCAGCCATCGCATCACTAGCGGGGGCGGGAATGAGCAGTTCTTC. Residues: CASSHRITSGGGNEQFF.

This clonotype was seen many times. CDR3 DNA: TGTGCCACCAGCAGAGATACTCAGCCCCAGCATTTT. Protein product: CATSRDTQPQHF. The V gene is TRBV15, the J gene TRBJ1-5; no reliable D call. This CDR3 region has 12 residues. Trimming shortened V by 0 bases and J by 6 bases, and 3 bases separated the two germline ends. CDR1 is LNHNV and CDR2 is YYDKDF in the germline V gene (reference sequence).

The gene calls are TRBV29-1 and TRBJ1-2; 7 bases are a match to TRBD1. Trimming took 0 bases from V and 2 from J; bases not matched to a gene: 33. The CDR3 runs 24 residues. CDR1 and CDR2 (germline): SQVTM, ANQGSEA. Here the CDR3 reads CSVEDREWGLRGETGTAINYGYTF. The CDR3 DNA sequence: TGCAGCGTTGAAGATAGAGAGTGGGGCCTGAGAGGGGAAACCGGGACAGCTATAAACTATGGCTACACCTTC.